Below, 8 T cell receptor beta chains from the same sample are listed, as sequenced in a study of CD4 T cells in relation to SARS-CoV-2 and coronaviruses. Assay used: immunoSEQ multiplex PCR; TCRdb lists only in-frame clones, some missing. This sample yields 60,000 or so clones, of which about 95% are seen a single time; about 0.14% belongs to the top ten. The unexposed donors gave CD4+ T cells in about 2010-2018, prior to COVID-19. Sequences were obtained from naive CD4+ T cells from PBMCs. Subset: naive CD4+ T cells isolated by negative enrichment. The receptors come from a human donor in good health.

This clone was observed a single time. The gene calls are TRBV3-1 (or the pseudogene TRBV3-2) and TRBJ1-4, with 10 bases fitting TRBD1. There are 16 residues in the CDR3. Germline loops: CDR1 LGHDT, CDR2 YNNKEL (reference sequence). Losses at the gene ends were 4 bases for V and 7 bases for J; bases not matched to a gene: 9. The CDR3 loop reads CASSPYRQGASEKLFF. Here the CDR3 DNA reads TGTGCCAGCAGCCCATACAGACAGGGGGCAAGTGAAAAACTGTTTTTT.

For the CDR3, the DNA is TGTGCCATCAGTGAGTCGGGGGCCACAGATACGCAGTATTTT. Its translation is CAISESGATDTQYF. This chain joins TRBV10-3 and TRBJ2-3; D is possibly TRBD1 (6 bases). Germline-derived CDR1 and CDR2 are ENHRY and SYGVKD. V dropped 0 bases and J dropped 2 bases, with 6 bases sitting between them. The CDR3 sequence is 14 residues long.

V gene TRBV9 combines with J gene TRBJ1-2, with 9 bases that match TRBD1. With 3 bases clipped from V and 0 bases from J, the junction kept 3 bases outside the gene matches. CDR3 size: 15 residues. Looked up from germline, CDR1 is SGDLS and CDR2 is YYNGEE. CDR3 coding DNA: TGTGCCAGCAGCGAGGGACAGGGAACTAACTATGGCTACACCTTC. The encoded protein is CASSEGQGTNYGYTF. The full variable domain, completed using reference TRBV9 and TRBJ1-2, is DSGVTQTPKHLITATGQRVTLRCSPRSGDLSVYWYQQSLDQGLQFLIQYYNGEERAKGNILERFSAQQFPDLHSELNLSSLELGDSALYFCASSEGQGTNYGYTFGSGTRLTVV.

The DNA for the CDR3 is TGTGCCAGCACTTTCCGGCTGGGTAGCGGAGCTACCGGGGAGCTGTTTTTT. The encoded protein is CASTFRLGSGATGELFF. The genes are TRBV27 and TRBJ2-2; TRBD2 is a possible D gene (6 bases). The V gene lost 7 bases and the J gene lost 5 bases, with 23 bases spanning the gap. Germline V gene sequence: CDR1 MNHEY, CDR2 SMNVEV (reference sequence). This CDR3 has 17 amino acids.

The V call is TRBV24-1, the J call TRBJ1-4; perhaps TRBD1 as D (6 bases). Germline CDR1 is KGHDR and CDR2 is SFDVKD. Trimming removed 4 bases at V and 3 bases at J, with 14 bases between. The CDR3 contains 16 residues. CDR3: CATSDSKGDSNEKLFF. The DNA of the CDR3 is TGTGCCACCAGTGACTCGAAGGGGGACTCTAATGAAAAACTGTTTTTT.

The J gene is TRBJ2-3, the V gene TRBV28, with D unresolved. Germline CDR1 MDHEN, CDR2 SYDVKM. The V end was cut by 3 bases, the J end by 7 bases, with 14 bases between. The CDR3 loop spans 14 amino acids. The CDR3 sequence: CASSFPPSLNTQYF. DNA of the CDR3: TGTGCCAGCAGTTTCCCTCCCAGTCTCAATACGCAGTATTTT.

The chain recombines TRBV27 with TRBJ2-1, with D possibly matching TRBD2 (6 bases). With 2 bases removed from V and 7 bases from J, the gap between germline ends came to 15 bases. In germline, CDR1 is MNHEY, CDR2 SMNVEV (reference sequence). CDR3 length: 15 amino acids. The chain's CDR3 is CASSLPGAGKNEQFF. CDR3 in DNA: TGTGCCAGCAGTTTACCGGGAGCGGGTAAGAATGAGCAGTTCTTC.

The J gene is TRBJ1-2, the V gene TRBV24-1; the D gene is possibly TRBD1 (5 bases). V was trimmed by 10 bases and J by 3 bases, leaving 23 bases between them. The CDR3 has 16 residues. Germline CDR1 is KGHDR and CDR2 is SFDVKD. The CDR3 here is CATAGSKSGRDYGYTF. In DNA form, the CDR3 reads TGTGCCACGGCCGGGAGCAAGTCGGGCAGGGACTATGGCTACACCTTC.